The clone carrying this T cell receptor (beta chain) was picked up a small number of times. What it recognizes is unknown. Germline V gene lookup returns CDR1 LNHNV and CDR2 YYDKDF (reference sequence). Between the trimmed V and J ends, which lost 4 bases and 7 bases, there was a span of 16 bases. The CDR3 length is 15 residues. This sample is part of a study of vaccination and CD4 T cells after COVID-19. The treatment was: roughly 10-day PBMC culture with coronavirus spike peptide pools or control peptides (ViraFEST assay). The assay that was used to sequence DNA from cultured CD4+ T cells was the Oncomine TCR Beta short-read assay. TCRdb ran MiXCR on the PCR reads and lists one entry per CDR3 protein. The sample includes just under 20,000 distinct CDR3 sequences, approximately 52% of them seen just once.

The chain employs TRBV15 and TRBJ2-2; the D gene is possibly TRBD2 (6 bases). The sequence was collected from a human donor who had recovered from COVID-19. The sample taken for sequencing was CD4+ T cells from blood, cultured in vitro. CDR3 sequence reads: CATSTVAGRGGELFF. The CDR3, as DNA: TGTGCCACCAGCACTGTGGCAGGGCGGGGCGGGGAGCTGTTTTTT.